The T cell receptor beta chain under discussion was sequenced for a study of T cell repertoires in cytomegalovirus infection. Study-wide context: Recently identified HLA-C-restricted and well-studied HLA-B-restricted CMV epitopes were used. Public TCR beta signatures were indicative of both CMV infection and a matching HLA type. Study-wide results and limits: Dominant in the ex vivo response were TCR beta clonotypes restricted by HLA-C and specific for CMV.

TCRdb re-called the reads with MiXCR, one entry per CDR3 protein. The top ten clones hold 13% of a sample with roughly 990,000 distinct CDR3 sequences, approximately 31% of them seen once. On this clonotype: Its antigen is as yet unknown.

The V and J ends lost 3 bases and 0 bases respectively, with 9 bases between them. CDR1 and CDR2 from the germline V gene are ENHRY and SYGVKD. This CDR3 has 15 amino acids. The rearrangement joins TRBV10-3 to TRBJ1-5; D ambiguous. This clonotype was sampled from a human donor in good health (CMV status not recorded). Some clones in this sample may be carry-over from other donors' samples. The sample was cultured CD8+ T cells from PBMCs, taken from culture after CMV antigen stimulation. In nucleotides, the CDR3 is TGTGCCATCAGTGATGGTGGTTATAGCAATCAGCCCCAGCATTTT. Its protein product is CAISDGGYSNQPQHF.